The source of this T cell receptor (beta chain) is a study of cytomegalovirus exposure and HLA in healthy donors. The CDR3 extends over 14 amino acids. Losses at the gene ends were 3 bases for V and 6 bases for J; bases not matched to a gene: 5. The germline V gene encodes CDR1 MNHEY and CDR2 SMNVEV (reference sequence). Worth noting for this clone: Its antigen remains unknown.

Broader study findings: An analysis was carried out later, and it reportedly showed fewer N-insertions in an Asian-associated ancestry cluster than the roughly 670-donor mean. The authors enumerated some 170 TCR beta chains as linked to cytomegalovirus. It was in a later analysis that TCR association rates were seen to vary by HLA locus, highest for DRB1 and lowest for HLA-C. Association of a missense DCLRE1C variant with TCR beta V- and J-gene trimming was reported in a later analysis.

A multiplex PCR was run with 60 Vbeta primers and 13 Jbeta primers. Profiled with immunoSEQ multiplex PCR; TCRdb holds only in-frame clones, not every one. The repertoire holds some 150,000 clones, with more than 65% as singletons. This sequence joins TRBV27 and TRBJ2-7; TRBD2 matches 10 bases. The source of this sequence is a woman aged 45-65 years in good health and CMV-seronegative. Specimen: PBMCs. The CDR3: CASSLILAGAEQYF. The CDR3 coding sequence is TGTGCCAGCAGTTTGATCCTAGCGGGAGCCGAGCAGTACTTC.